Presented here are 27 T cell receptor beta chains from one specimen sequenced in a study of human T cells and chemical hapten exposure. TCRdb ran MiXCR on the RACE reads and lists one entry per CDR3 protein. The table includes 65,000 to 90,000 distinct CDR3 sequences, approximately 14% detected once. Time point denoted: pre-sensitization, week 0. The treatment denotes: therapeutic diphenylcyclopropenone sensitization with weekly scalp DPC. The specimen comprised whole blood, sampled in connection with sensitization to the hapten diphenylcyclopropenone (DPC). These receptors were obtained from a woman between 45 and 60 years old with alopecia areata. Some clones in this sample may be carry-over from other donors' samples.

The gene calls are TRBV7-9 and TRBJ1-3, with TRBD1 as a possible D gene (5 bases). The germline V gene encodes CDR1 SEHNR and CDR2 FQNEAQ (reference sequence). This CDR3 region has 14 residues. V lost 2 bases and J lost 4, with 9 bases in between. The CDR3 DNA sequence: TGTGCCAGCAGCTTACGGGGCGCAGGAAACACCATATATTTT. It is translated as CASSLRGAGNTIYF. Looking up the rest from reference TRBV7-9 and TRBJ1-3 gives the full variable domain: DTGVSQNPRHKITKRGQNVTFRCDPISEHNRLYWYRQTLGQGPEFLTYFQNEAQLEKSRLLSDRFSAERPKGSFSTLEIQRTEQGDSAMYLCASSLRGAGNTIYFGEGSWLTVV.

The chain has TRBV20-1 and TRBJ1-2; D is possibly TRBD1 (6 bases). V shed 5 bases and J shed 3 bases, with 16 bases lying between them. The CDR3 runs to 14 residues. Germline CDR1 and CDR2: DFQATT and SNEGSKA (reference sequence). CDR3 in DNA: TGCAGTGCTTTACAGGGCAGTATTGACTATGGCTACACCTTC. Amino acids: CSALQGSIDYGYTF.

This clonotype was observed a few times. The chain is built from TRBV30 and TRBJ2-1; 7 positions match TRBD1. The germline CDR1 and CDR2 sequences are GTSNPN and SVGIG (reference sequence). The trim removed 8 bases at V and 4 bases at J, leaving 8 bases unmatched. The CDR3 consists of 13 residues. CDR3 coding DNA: TGTGCCCTCGAACAGGGGCCTTACAATGAGCAGTTCTTC. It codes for CALEQGPYNEQFF.

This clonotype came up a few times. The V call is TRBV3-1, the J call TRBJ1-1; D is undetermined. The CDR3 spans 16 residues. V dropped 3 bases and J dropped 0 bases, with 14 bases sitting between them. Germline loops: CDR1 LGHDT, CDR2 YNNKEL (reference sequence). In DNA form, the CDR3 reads TGTGCCAGCAGCCATCGATCGCACGGAATGAACACTGAAGCTTTCTTT. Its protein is CASSHRSHGMNTEAFF.

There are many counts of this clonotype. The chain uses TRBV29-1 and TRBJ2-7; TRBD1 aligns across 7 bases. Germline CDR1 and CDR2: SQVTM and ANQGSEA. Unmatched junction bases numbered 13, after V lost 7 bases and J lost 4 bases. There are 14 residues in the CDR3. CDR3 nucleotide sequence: TGCAGCGCTGGGGCCGGGACAGTTCGGTACGAGCAGTACTTC. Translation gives CSAGAGTVRYEQYF.

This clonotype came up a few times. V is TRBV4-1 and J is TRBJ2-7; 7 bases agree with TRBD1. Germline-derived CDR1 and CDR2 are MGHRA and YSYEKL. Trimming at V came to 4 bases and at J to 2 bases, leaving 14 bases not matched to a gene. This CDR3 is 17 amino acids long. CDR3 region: CASSLRDRERSPYEQYF. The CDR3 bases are TGCGCCAGCAGCCTGAGAGACAGGGAACGCTCACCCTACGAGCAGTACTTC.

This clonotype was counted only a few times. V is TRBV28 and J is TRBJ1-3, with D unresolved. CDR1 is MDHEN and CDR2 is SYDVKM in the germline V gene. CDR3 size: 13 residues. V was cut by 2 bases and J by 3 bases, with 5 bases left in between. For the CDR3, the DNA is TGTGCCAGCAGTTTAGGTGGTGGAAACACCATATATTTT. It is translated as CASSLGGGNTIYF.

CDR3 bases: TGTGCCAGCAGCTCCGGGTGGGCCAAAAACATTCAGTACTTC. Its protein is CASSSGWAKNIQYF. This chain joins TRBV13 and TRBJ2-4; no reliable D call. Germline-derived CDR1 and CDR2 are PRHDT and FYEKMQ (reference sequence). With 4 bases removed from V and 1 base from J, the gap between germline ends came to 8 bases. The CDR3 runs 14 residues.

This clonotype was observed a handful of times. The CDR3 reads CASSQHVSSETQYF. The CDR3, as DNA: TGTGCCAGCAGCCAACATGTTAGCTCGGAGACCCAGTACTTC. This sequence joins TRBV14 and TRBJ2-5; D unclear. Between the trimmed V and J ends, which lost 2 bases and 5 bases, there was a span of 12 bases. Germline V gene data show CDR1 as SGHDN and CDR2 as FVKESK. This CDR3 region has 14 residues.

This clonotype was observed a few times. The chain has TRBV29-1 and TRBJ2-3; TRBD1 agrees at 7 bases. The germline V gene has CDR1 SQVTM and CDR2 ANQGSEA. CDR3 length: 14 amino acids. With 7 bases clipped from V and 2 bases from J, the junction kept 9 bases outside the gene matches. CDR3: CSGSTGQYTDTQYF. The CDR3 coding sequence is TGCAGCGGGTCGACAGGGCAATACACAGATACGCAGTATTTT.

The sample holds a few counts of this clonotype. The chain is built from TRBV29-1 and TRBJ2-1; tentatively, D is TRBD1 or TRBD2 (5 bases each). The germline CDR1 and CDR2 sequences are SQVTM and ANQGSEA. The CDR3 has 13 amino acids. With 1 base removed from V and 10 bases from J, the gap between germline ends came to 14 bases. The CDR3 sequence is CSVEARPGREQFF. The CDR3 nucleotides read TGCAGCGTTGAAGCCCGGCCGGGACGGGAGCAGTTCTTC.

CDR3 bases: TGTGCCAGCAGTTTATGGGCAGGGGACGTGGACGAGCAGTACTTC. Protein sequence: CASSLWAGDVDEQYF. V gene TRBV12-3 or TRBV12-4 combines with J gene TRBJ2-7; D possibly corresponds to TRBD1 (6 bases). The CDR3 is 15 residues long. V was clipped by 2 bases and J by 5 bases, with 16 bases between them.

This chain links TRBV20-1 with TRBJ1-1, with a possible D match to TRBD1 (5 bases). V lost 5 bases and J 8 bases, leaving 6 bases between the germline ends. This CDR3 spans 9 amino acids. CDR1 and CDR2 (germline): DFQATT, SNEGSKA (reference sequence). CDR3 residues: CSAGDEAFF. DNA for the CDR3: TGCAGTGCTGGGGACGAAGCTTTCTTT.

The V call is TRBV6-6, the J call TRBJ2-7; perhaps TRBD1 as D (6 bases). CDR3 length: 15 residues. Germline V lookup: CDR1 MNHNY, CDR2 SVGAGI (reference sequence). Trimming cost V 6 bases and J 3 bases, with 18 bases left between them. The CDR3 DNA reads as TGTGCCAGCAGCGAGCAGGGGACGCTTAACTACGAGCAGTACTTC. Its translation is CASSEQGTLNYEQYF.

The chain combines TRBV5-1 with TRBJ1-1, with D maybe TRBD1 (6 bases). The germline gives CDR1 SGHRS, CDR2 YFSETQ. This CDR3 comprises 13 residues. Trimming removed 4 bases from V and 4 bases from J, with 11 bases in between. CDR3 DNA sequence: TGCGCCAGCAGCAGGGGGAGGGGCACTGAAGCTTTCTTT. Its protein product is CASSRGRGTEAFF.

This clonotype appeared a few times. Here the CDR3 DNA reads TGTGCCAGCAGCGGGAACGGGGGAGCCGGGGAGCTGTTTTTT. Its translation: CASSGNGGAGELFF. The rearrangement joins TRBV5-4 to TRBJ2-2; D may be TRBD2 (6 bases). There are 14 residues in the CDR3. CDR1 and CDR2 (germline): SGHNT, YYREEE (reference sequence). V gave up 4 bases and J gave up 6 bases, with 13 bases separating them.

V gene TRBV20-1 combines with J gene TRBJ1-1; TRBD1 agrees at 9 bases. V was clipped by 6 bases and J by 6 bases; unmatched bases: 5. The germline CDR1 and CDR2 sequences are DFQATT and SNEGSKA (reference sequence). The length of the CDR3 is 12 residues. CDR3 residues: CSAPGQGAEAFF. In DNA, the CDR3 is TGCAGTGCCCCGGGACAGGGTGCTGAAGCTTTCTTT.

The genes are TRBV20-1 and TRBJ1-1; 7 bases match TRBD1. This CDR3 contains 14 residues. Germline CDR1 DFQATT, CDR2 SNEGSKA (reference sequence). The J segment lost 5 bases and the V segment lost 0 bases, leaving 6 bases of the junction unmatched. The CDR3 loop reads CSARDVGTETEAFF. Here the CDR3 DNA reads TGCAGTGCTAGAGATGTGGGGACAGAAACTGAAGCTTTCTTT.

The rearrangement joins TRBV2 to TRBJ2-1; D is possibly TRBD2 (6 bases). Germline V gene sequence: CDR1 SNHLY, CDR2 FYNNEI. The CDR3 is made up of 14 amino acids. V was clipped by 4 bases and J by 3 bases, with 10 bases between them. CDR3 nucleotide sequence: TGTGCCAGCAGTGGTGGACTATTCTACAATGAGCAGTTCTTC. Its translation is CASSGGLFYNEQFF.

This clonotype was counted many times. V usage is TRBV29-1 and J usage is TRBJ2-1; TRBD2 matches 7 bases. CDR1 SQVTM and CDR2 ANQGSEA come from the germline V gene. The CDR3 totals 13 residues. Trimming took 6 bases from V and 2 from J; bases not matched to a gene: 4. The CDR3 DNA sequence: TGCAGCGTGCACGGGAGGCCCTACAATGAGCAGTTCTTC. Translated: CSVHGRPYNEQFF.

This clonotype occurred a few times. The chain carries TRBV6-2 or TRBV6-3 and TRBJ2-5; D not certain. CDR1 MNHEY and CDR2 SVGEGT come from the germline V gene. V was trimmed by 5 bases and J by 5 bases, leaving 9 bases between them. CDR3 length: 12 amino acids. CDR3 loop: CASSGRRETQYF. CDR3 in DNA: TGTGCCAGCAGTGGACGTCGGGAGACCCAGTACTTC.

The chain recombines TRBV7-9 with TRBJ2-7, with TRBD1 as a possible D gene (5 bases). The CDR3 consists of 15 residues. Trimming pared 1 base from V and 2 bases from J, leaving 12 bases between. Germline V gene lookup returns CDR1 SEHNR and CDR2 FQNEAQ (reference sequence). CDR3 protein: CASSLGAPGTYEQYF. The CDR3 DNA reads TGTGCCAGCAGCTTAGGGGCCCCAGGGACCTACGAGCAGTACTTC.

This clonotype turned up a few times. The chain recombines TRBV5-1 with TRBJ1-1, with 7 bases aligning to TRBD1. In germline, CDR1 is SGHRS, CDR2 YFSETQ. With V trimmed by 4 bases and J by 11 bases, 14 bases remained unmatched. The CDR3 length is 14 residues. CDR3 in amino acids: CASSRTGDGDLAFF. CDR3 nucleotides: TGCGCCAGCAGCAGAACAGGGGACGGGGATTTGGCTTTCTTT.

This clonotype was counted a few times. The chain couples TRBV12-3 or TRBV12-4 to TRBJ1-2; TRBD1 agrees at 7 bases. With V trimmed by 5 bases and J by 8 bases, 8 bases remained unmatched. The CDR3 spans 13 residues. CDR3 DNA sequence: TGTGCCAGCAGTCTGACAGGGACGGCCGGCTACACCTTC. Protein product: CASSLTGTAGYTF.

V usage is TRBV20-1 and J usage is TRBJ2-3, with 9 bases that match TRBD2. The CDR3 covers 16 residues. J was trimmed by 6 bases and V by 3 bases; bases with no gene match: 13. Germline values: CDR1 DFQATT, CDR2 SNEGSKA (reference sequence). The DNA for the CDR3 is TGCAGTGCTAGGGGCATTAGCGGGAGTATTTTGGATACGCAGTATTTT. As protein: CSARGISGSILDTQYF.

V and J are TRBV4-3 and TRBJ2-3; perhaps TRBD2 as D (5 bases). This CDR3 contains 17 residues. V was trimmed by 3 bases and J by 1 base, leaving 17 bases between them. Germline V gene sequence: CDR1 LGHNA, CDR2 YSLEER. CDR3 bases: TGCGCCAGCAGCCAGCGCGTCGACGGGCGGGGCACAGATACGCAGTATTTT. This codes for CASSQRVDGRGTDTQYF.

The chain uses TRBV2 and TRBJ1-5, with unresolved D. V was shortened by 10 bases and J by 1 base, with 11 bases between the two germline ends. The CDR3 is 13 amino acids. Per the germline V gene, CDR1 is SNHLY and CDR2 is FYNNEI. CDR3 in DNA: TGTGCCACCAACCAAGGCAGCAATCAGCCCCAGCATTTT. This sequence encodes CATNQGSNQPQHF.